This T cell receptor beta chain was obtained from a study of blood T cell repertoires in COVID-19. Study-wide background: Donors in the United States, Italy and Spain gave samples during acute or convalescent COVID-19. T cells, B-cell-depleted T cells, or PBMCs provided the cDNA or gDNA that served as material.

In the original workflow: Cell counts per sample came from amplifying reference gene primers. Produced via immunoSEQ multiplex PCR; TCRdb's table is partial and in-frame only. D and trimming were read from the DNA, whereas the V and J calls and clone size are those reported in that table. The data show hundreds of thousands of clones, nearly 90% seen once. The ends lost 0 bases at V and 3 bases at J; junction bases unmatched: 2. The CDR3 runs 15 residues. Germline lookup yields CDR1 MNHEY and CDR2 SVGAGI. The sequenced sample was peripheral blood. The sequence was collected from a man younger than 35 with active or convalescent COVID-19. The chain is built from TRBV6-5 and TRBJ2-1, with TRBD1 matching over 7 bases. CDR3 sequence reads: CASSYSGGGYNEQFF. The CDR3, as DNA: TGTGCCAGCAGTTACTCAGGGGGCGGCTACAATGAGCAGTTCTTC.